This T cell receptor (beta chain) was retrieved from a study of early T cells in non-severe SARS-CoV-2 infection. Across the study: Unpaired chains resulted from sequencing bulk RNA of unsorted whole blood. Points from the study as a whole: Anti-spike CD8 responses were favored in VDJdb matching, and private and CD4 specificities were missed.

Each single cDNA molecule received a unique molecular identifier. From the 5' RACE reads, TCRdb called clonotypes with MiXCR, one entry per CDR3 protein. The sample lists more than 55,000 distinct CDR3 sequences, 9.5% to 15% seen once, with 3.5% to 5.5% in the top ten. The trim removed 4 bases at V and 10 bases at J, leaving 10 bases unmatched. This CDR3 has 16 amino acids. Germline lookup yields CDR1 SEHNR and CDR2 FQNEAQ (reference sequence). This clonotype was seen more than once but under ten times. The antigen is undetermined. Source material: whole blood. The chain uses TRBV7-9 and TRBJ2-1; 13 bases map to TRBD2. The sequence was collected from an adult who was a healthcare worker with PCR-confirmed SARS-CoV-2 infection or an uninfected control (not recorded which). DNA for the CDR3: TGTGCCAGCAGCTCAACTAGCGGGAGGGCCCCTGGCGAGCAGTTCTTC. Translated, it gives CASSSTSGRAPGEQFF. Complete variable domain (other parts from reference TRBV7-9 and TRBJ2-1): DTGVSQNPRHKITKRGQNVTFRCDPISEHNRLYWYRQTLGQGPEFLTYFQNEAQLEKSRLLSDRFSAERPKGSFSTLEIQRTEQGDSAMYLCASSSTSGRAPGEQFFGPGTRLTVL.